The TCR beta chain described here comes from a study of shared clonotypes between healthy human individuals. Deep-level running was used for the assay. The table came from immunoSEQ multiplex PCR; TCRdb's copy has only in-frame clones and leaves some out. The sample contains 850,000 to 1,200,000 clones, about 74% of which appear only once. With regard to this clone: Its antigen is as yet unknown.

Study outcomes and limitations: Sorted-subset samples were not fully sequenced, rarefaction indicated. Generally, naive subsets (rather than memory subsets) showed larger estimated richness. Clonotypes that were shared across a handful of donors made up around 5% of naive CD4 clonotypes.

Trimming shortened V by 2 bases and J by 5 bases, and 10 bases separated the two germline ends. The germline CDR1 and CDR2 sequences are GTSNPN and SVGIG (reference sequence). The CDR3 loop spans 12 amino acids. V and J are TRBV30 and TRBJ2-7, with a weak D call TRBD1 (5 bases). This sequence originates from a man between 18 and 35 years old in good health. Material for sequencing was memory CD4+ T cells sorted from blood. The subset is: CD45RA-negative fraction. The CDR3 sequence is CAWSPGYDEQYF. The CDR3 nucleotides read TGTGCCTGGAGTCCAGGGTACGACGAGCAGTACTTC.